Each of the 20 T cell receptor beta chains below was sequenced from the same sample in a study of T cell changes during pregnancy in multiple sclerosis. Using immunoSEQ multiplex PCR, the repertoire was profiled, and TCRdb retains in-frame clones only, with some absent. Here the sample spans around 30,000 clones, approximately 90% being singletons. Specimen: CD8+ T cells from peripheral blood mononuclear cells, collected in the third trimester of pregnancy. Receptors originate from a female donor with multiple sclerosis, enrolled in a pregnancy study.

The chain uses TRBV4-2 and TRBJ2-7, with D perhaps matching TRBD1 (5 bases). V was clipped by 5 bases and J by 2 bases, with 7 bases between them. The CDR3 contains 12 residues. Germline CDR1 LGHNA, CDR2 YNFKEQ. In DNA, the CDR3 is TGTGCCAGCAGCGGGGCGGCCTACGAGCAGTACTTC. Its protein is CASSGAAYEQYF.

This clone was picked up a small number of times. The chain carries TRBV15 and TRBJ1-4; perhaps TRBD1 as D (6 bases). In germline, CDR1 is LNHNV, CDR2 YYDKDF (reference sequence). The CDR3 totals 16 residues. Trimming pared 0 bases from V and 4 bases from J, leaving 12 bases between. CDR3 loop: CATSRDLGTFNEKLFF. In DNA, the CDR3 is TGTGCCACCAGCAGAGATTTGGGGACATTTAATGAAAAACTGTTTTTT.

The chain recombines TRBV11-2 with TRBJ2-7; 7 bases match TRBD1. The CDR3 totals 15 residues. J was trimmed by 4 bases and V by 5 bases; bases with no gene match: 11. Germline V gene lookup returns CDR1 SGHAT and CDR2 FQNNGV. Here the CDR3 reads CASSHTGTAEYEQYF. The CDR3 DNA is TGTGCCAGCAGCCACACTGGGACAGCAGAGTACGAGCAGTACTTC.

The chain employs TRBV7-2 and TRBJ1-2; D is ambiguous. Trimming left V 1 base short and J 2 bases short, with 11 bases between. CDR1 and CDR2 from the germline V gene are SGHTA and FQGNSA. This CDR3 region has 15 residues. CDR3 sequence reads: CASSLDLRVNYGYTF. In DNA, the CDR3 is TGTGCCAGCAGCTTAGATCTTAGAGTAAACTATGGCTACACCTTC.

This rearrangement joins TRBV6-5 to TRBJ1-5; 8 nucleotides line up with TRBD1. The CDR3 extends over 14 amino acids. After removal of 4 bases from V and 6 bases from J, the junction contained 5 bases not matched to a gene. From germline, CDR1 is MNHEY and CDR2 SVGAGI. Here the CDR3 DNA reads TGTGCCAGCAGTTTAACAGGGGGGAGTCAGCCCCAGCATTTT. Amino acid sequence: CASSLTGGSQPQHF.

This clone is a singleton in its sample. This chain connects TRBV6-1 to TRBJ1-2; D is possibly TRBD1 (5 bases). This CDR3 contains 15 residues. V lost 6 bases, J lost 5 bases, and 19 bases lay in between. Germline CDR1 reads MNHNS; CDR2 reads SASEGT. In DNA form, the CDR3 reads TGTGCCAGCAGCGTTTCGTGGGGGGATGCATATGGCTACACCTTC. Its translation is CASSVSWGDAYGYTF.

The chain uses TRBV30 and TRBJ2-5; 11 bases are a match to TRBD1. Germline loops: CDR1 GTSNPN, CDR2 SVGIG (reference sequence). V lost 1 base, J lost 0 bases, and 4 bases stayed unmatched. CDR3 length: 16 amino acids. CDR3 in DNA: TGTGCCTGGAGTGCCCGGGACAGGGGGGACCAAGAGACCCAGTACTTC. It specifies CAWSARDRGDQETQYF.

V usage is TRBV19 and J usage is TRBJ1-5; D unclear. V gave up 5 bases and J gave up 0 bases, with 11 bases separating them. Germline V gene data show CDR1 as LNHDA and CDR2 as SQIVND (reference sequence). The length of the CDR3 is 15 residues. CDR3 sequence: CASSLGFYSNQPQHF. In nucleotides, the CDR3 is TGTGCCAGTAGTCTAGGTTTTTATAGCAATCAGCCCCAGCATTTT.

This clone was counted a few times. Additional DNA sequences in this sample encode the identical CDR3. The chain uses TRBV5-5 and TRBJ2-7, with 7 bases fitting TRBD1. The CDR3 is 15 amino acids. The germline gives CDR1 SGHKS, CDR2 YYEKEE (reference sequence). The V and J ends lost 0 bases and 0 bases, in that order; junction bases with no gene match: 3. The CDR3 spells CASSLGPGGSYEQYF. The CDR3 DNA is TGTGCCAGCAGCTTGGGTCCAGGGGGCTCCTACGAGCAGTACTTC.

Worth noting for this clone: At the DNA level, this CDR3 is encoded by other sequences in the same sample as well. The chain links TRBV6-5 to TRBJ2-3; no clear D. Per the germline V gene, CDR1 is MNHEY and CDR2 is SVGAGI. Trimming stripped 4 bases from V and 1 base from J, with 9 bases between. This CDR3 contains 14 residues. The CDR3 coding sequence is TGTGCCAGCAGTTTAGCTGGAGGCACAGATACGCAGTATTTT. This encodes CASSLAGGTDTQYF.

This chain links TRBV21-1 with TRBJ1-1. TRBV21-1 corresponds to a pseudogene. The length of the CDR3 is 12 residues. CDR3 sequence (DNA): TGTGCCAGCAGCGGGGGGTGGACTGAAGCTTTCTTT. Translation: CASSGGWTEAFF.

This chain uses TRBV7-9 with TRBJ2-3; no clear D. The CDR3 runs to 13 residues. V was shortened by 7 bases and J by 2 bases, with 10 bases between the two germline ends. The germline V gene encodes CDR1 SEHNR and CDR2 FQNEAQ (reference sequence). The CDR3 DNA is TGTGCCAGCACCTTTCCGTACACAGATACGCAGTATTTT. This codes for CASTFPYTDTQYF.

As for this clone: Its ends do not fully match the called genes, so a read error is possible. The gene calls are TRBV7-7 and TRBJ2-2; 8 bases are a match to TRBD2. The CDR3 extends over 17 amino acids. In germline, CDR1 is SSHAT, CDR2 FNYEAQ (reference sequence). The CDR3 sequence: CASSLGGGLAGTGELFF. The CDR3 DNA reads TGTGCTAGCAGCTTAGGAGGTGGCCTAGCGGGCACCGGGGAGCTGTTTTTT.

The V gene is TRBV4-1, the J gene TRBJ1-2; 8 bases match TRBD1. The CDR3 covers 13 residues. Germline V gives CDR1 MGHRA, CDR2 YSYEKL. Trimming removed 3 bases from V and 8 bases from J; junction bases left unmatched: 5. The CDR3 loop is CASSHRTGNGYTF. CDR3 coding DNA: TGCGCCAGCAGCCATAGGACAGGGAACGGCTACACCTTC.

V is TRBV11-1 and J is TRBJ1-1; D perhaps matches TRBD1 (5 bases). V lost 3 bases to trimming and J lost 1 base, with 12 bases between them. This CDR3 has 15 amino acids. Germline V gene lookup returns CDR1 SGHAT and CDR2 FQDESV (reference sequence). Written as DNA, the CDR3 is TGTGCCAGCAGCTTTTGGGACTTGGGGAACACTGAAGCTTTCTTT. Protein product: CASSFWDLGNTEAFF.

This clone has just a few counts. The chain carries TRBV11-3 and TRBJ2-5; TRBD1 is a possible D gene (5 bases). V lost 0 bases to trimming and J lost 1 base, with 12 bases between them. The CDR3 has 16 amino acids. Per the germline V gene, CDR1 is SGHNT and CDR2 is YENEEA. CDR3 residues: CASSLEGPGRQETQYF. The CDR3, as DNA: TGTGCCAGCAGCTTAGAGGGTCCAGGGCGCCAAGAGACCCAGTACTTC.

This clone came up once. The rearrangement joins TRBV7-3 to TRBJ2-5; D may be TRBD1 (6 bases). Trimming took 5 bases from V and 5 from J, leaving 24 bases between them. There are 17 residues in the CDR3. Per germline, CDR1 SGHTA and CDR2 FQGTGA. CDR3 in amino acids: CASSPTGSRYHGETQYF. CDR3 nucleotides: TGTGCCAGCAGCCCAACAGGGTCGAGGTACCATGGGGAGACCCAGTACTTC.

This chain uses TRBV6-1 with TRBJ2-7; 9 bases are a match to TRBD1. Germline V gene sequence: CDR1 MNHNS, CDR2 SASEGT. The CDR3 totals 13 residues. The V segment lost 5 bases and the J segment 3 bases; nucleotides outside the gene matches: 2. CDR3 coding DNA: TGTGCCAGCAGTCGGACAGGGGTCTACGAGCAGTACTTC. Its protein product is CASSRTGVYEQYF.

CDR3 amino acids: CASSTDRDSNQPQHF. The CDR3 DNA reads as TGTGCCAGCAGCACCGACAGAGATAGCAATCAGCCCCAGCATTTT. This chain links TRBV7-9 with TRBJ1-5, with D possibly TRBD1 on 5 matching bases. V dropped 5 bases and J dropped 0 bases, with 11 bases sitting between them. The V gene's germline CDR1 is SEHNR and CDR2 FQNEAQ (reference sequence). The CDR3 runs 15 residues.

CDR3 nucleotide sequence: TGTGCCAGCAGCTTGGGCGGGTCACCCCTCCACTTT. Translating gives CASSLGGSPLHF. The V call is TRBV5-6, the J call TRBJ1-6; the D is unclear. The CDR3 covers 12 residues. Between the trimmed V and J ends, which lost 0 bases and 10 bases, there was a span of 5 bases. Germline CDR1 is SGHDT and CDR2 is YYEEEE.